This T cell receptor beta chain was recovered during a study of control samples from healthy donors and cancer patients. Germline-derived CDR1 and CDR2 are SGHVS and FNYEAQ. The ends lost 4 bases at V and 4 bases at J; junction bases unmatched: 7. The CDR3 consists of 15 residues. The count of this clone is one. Assay used: immunoSEQ multiplex PCR; TCRdb lists only in-frame clones, some missing. This table holds around 250,000 clones, over 75% found once. The sample comprised PBMCs. The rearrangement uses TRBV7-6 and TRBJ1-2, with 9 positions matching TRBD1. The clonotype comes from an older woman with lung cancer. The CDR3 sequence is CASSSWTGVGYGYTF. The CDR3 DNA reads TGTGCCAGCAGCTCGTGGACAGGGGTGGGCTATGGCTACACCTTC. Full variable domain (remainder filled in from reference TRBV7-6 and TRBJ1-2): GAGVSQSPRYKVTKRGQDVALRCDPISGHVSLYWYRQALGQGPEFLTYFNYEAQQDKSGLPNDRFSAERPEGSISTLTIQRTEQRDSAMYRCASSSWTGVGYGYTFGSGTRLTVV.